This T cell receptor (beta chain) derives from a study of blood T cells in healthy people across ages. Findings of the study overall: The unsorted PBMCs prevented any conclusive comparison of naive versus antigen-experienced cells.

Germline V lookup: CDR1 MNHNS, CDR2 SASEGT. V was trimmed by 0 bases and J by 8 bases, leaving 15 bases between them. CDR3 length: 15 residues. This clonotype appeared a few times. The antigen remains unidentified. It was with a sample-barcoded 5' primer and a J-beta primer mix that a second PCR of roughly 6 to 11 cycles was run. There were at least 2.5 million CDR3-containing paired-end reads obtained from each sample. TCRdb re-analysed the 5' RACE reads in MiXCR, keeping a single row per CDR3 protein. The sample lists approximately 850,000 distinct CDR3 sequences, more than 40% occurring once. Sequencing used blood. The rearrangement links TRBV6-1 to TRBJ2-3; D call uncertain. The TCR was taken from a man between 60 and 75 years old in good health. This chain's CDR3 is CASSEAASVSATQYF. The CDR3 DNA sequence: TGTGCCAGCAGTGAAGCGGCTAGTGTTAGTGCTACGCAGTATTTT.